This paragraph reports one T cell receptor beta chain. Its target is not known. The data are from a study of T cell responses to AZD1222 COVID-19 vaccine. Study-wide points: Among spike-specific TCRs, nearly half reportedly target unmutated variant regions.

Germline V gene lookup returns CDR1 SGHDN and CDR2 FVKESK. The CDR3 length is 14 residues. With V trimmed by 3 bases and J by 8 bases, 4 bases remained unmatched. TCRdb's copy holds only in-frame clones and misses some; the assay was immunoSEQ multiplex PCR. The sample has some 150,000 clones, approximately 91% seen once; the top ten hold 1.5% to 2%. The receptor was isolated from an adult in good health. This chain uses TRBV14 with TRBJ1-6, with TRBD1 matching over 7 bases. Sequenced here: peripheral blood, sampled on day 0 of AZD1222 vaccination. For the CDR3, the DNA is TGTGCCAGCAGCCAGATAGGGACAGATTCACCCCTCCACTTT. It specifies CASSQIGTDSPLHF.